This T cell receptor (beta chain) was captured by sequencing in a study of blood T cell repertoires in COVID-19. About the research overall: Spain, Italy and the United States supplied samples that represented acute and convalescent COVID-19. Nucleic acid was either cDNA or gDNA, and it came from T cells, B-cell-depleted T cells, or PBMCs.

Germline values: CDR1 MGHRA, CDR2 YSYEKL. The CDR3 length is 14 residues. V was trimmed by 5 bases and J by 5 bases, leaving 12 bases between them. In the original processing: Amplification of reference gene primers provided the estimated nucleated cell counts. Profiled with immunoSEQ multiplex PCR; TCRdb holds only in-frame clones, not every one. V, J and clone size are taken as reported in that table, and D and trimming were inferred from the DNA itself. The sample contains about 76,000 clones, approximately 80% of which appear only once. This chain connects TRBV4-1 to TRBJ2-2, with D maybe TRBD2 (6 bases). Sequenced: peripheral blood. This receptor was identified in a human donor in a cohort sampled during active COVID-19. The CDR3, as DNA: TGCGCCAGCAGCAGAGGCGGGGTTACCGGGGAGCTGTTTTTT. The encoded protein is CASSRGGVTGELFF.